A single sample is the source of the 23 T cell receptor beta chains below, sequenced in a study of T cell changes during pregnancy in multiple sclerosis. Only in-frame clones appear in the TCRdb table, and some are missing; sequencing was by immunoSEQ multiplex PCR. The sample yields around 69,000 clones, roughly 91% seen once. Source: peripheral blood, taken in the second trimester of pregnancy. Every receptor here comes from a female donor in good health, enrolled as a control in a pregnancy study.

This chain connects TRBV7-2 to TRBJ1-2; 8 bases fit TRBD1. From germline, CDR1 is SGHTA and CDR2 FQGNSA. The CDR3 consists of 15 residues. J lost 7 bases, V lost 3 bases, and 10 bases had no gene match. This CDR3 reads CASSFDRQGASGYTF. CDR3 bases: TGTGCCAGCAGCTTCGACCGCCAGGGGGCCAGTGGCTACACCTTC.

The CDR3 coding sequence is TGTGCCAGCAGCTTAAACGCGCTAGGAGCTGGGGATACGCAGTATTTT. Amino acids: CASSLNALGAGDTQYF. J is TRBJ2-3 and V is TRBV7-3; D uncertain. The CDR3 spans 16 residues. Germline V gene lookup returns CDR1 SGHTA and CDR2 FQGTGA. V was cut by 1 base and J by 6 bases, with 17 bases left in between.

This clone was seen a few times. CDR3 sequence reads: CASTRTGGIGELFF. Written as DNA, the CDR3 is TGTGCCAGCACTCGGACAGGGGGTATCGGGGAGCTGTTTTTT. The V gene is TRBV28, the J gene TRBJ2-2, with 10 nucleotides matching TRBD1. Germline CDR1 MDHEN, CDR2 SYDVKM. CDR3 length equals 14 residues. V gave up 7 bases and J gave up 7 bases; unmatched junction bases: 6.

The chain employs TRBV7-9 and TRBJ2-6; no definite D call. V lost 5 bases and J lost 1, with 9 bases in between. Germline lookup yields CDR1 SEHNR and CDR2 FQNEAQ (reference sequence). This CDR3 is 15 amino acids long. The CDR3 loop is CASSASGSGANVLTF. The CDR3 DNA reads TGTGCCAGCAGCGCCTCCGGGTCTGGGGCCAACGTCCTGACTTTC. The whole variable domain, remainder taken from reference TRBV7-9 and TRBJ2-6, is DTGVSQNPRHKITKRGQNVTFRCDPISEHNRLYWYRQTLGQGPEFLTYFQNEAQLEKSRLLSDRFSAERPKGSFSTLEIQRTEQGDSAMYLCASSASGSGANVLTFGAGSRLTVL.

The rearrangement joins TRBV30 to TRBJ2-2; D possibly corresponds to TRBD2 (7 bases). V shed 4 bases and J shed 2 bases, with 14 bases lying between them. The CDR3 loop spans 15 amino acids. Germline V gene lookup returns CDR1 GTSNPN and CDR2 SVGIG (reference sequence). DNA of the CDR3: TGTGCCTGGACGGGGGGCACCACCAACACCGGGGAGCTGTTTTTT. It translates to CAWTGGTTNTGELFF.

The gene calls are TRBV29-1 and TRBJ2-1; 9 nucleotides agree with TRBD2. Germline V CDR1 and CDR2: SQVTM, ANQGSEA. The CDR3 extends over 15 amino acids. The trim removed 1 base at V and 7 bases at J, leaving 8 bases unmatched. CDR3 loop: CSVEGVSGRENEQFF. The CDR3 DNA reads TGCAGCGTTGAAGGGGTTAGCGGGAGAGAGAATGAGCAGTTCTTC.

This clone was counted once. The J gene is TRBJ1-1, the V gene TRBV7-8; unclear D gene. The CDR3 runs to 14 residues. CDR1 SGHVS and CDR2 FQNEAQ come from the germline V gene. V dropped 3 bases and J dropped 2 bases, with 10 bases sitting between them. The CDR3: CASSLRLINTEAFF. CDR3 in DNA: TGTGCCAGCAGCTTGAGACTGATAAACACTGAAGCTTTCTTT.

The chain uses TRBV7-2 and TRBJ1-5; weak D call: TRBD1 (5 bases). CDR3 length equals 15 residues. Trimming removed 3 bases at V and 2 bases at J, with 11 bases between. Per germline, CDR1 SGHTA and CDR2 FQGNSA. CDR3 in amino acids: CASSLDLGGNQPQHF. The CDR3 bases are TGTGCCAGCAGCTTGGACCTAGGGGGCAATCAGCCCCAGCATTTT.

This clone was picked up one time. The J gene is TRBJ2-5, the V gene TRBV5-1; the D gene is possibly TRBD2 (6 bases). The CDR3 runs to 15 residues. Germline lookup yields CDR1 SGHRS and CDR2 YFSETQ. Trimming cost V 0 bases and J 1 base, with 10 bases left between them. DNA of the CDR3: TGCGCCAGCAGCTTGGAGGAGGGGCTCCAAGAGACCCAGTACTTC. Amino acid sequence: CASSLEEGLQETQYF.

This clone was detected only once. The rearrangement uses TRBV28 and TRBJ2-7; TRBD2 matches at 11 bases. Germline CDR1 reads MDHEN; CDR2 reads SYDVKM. Trimming took 4 bases from V and 6 from J; bases not matched to a gene: 17. This CDR3 has 18 amino acids. The CDR3 protein is CASSSRTSGWIRAREQYF. The CDR3 nucleotides are TGTGCCAGCAGTTCCCGGACTAGCGGGTGGATCAGGGCCCGCGAGCAGTACTTC. Using reference TRBV28 and TRBJ2-7 for the parts outside the CDR3, the full variable domain is DVKVTQSSRYLVKRTGEKVFLECVQDMDHENMFWYRQDPGLGLRLIYFSYDVKMKEKGDIPEGYSVSREKKERFSLILESASTNQTSMYLCASSSRTSGWIRAREQYFGPGTRLTVT.

V is TRBV5-1 and J is TRBJ2-3, with 7 nucleotides matching TRBD2. The CDR3 loop spans 16 amino acids. CDR1 SGHRS and CDR2 YFSETQ come from the germline V gene. V shed 6 bases, J shed 6 bases, and the junction held 16 bases outside the gene matches. In nucleotides, the CDR3 is TGCGCCAGCAAACCTACAACGGGGGGAGGTTTTGATACGCAGTATTTT. Encoded protein: CASKPTTGGGFDTQYF.

The V call is TRBV11-2, the J call TRBJ2-7; D is perhaps TRBD1 (8 bases). The V end was cut by 2 bases, the J end by 7 bases, with 15 bases between. From germline, CDR1 is SGHAT and CDR2 FQNNGV. This CDR3 region has 14 residues. CDR3 region: CASSLLQGGDEQYF. Here the CDR3 DNA reads TGTGCCAGCAGCTTACTACAGGGGGGGGATGAGCAGTACTTC.

This rearrangement joins TRBV19 to TRBJ2-1, with 11 bases that match TRBD2. CDR1 is LNHDA, CDR2 SQIVND, per germline (reference sequence). This CDR3 comprises 16 residues. Trimming at V came to 7 bases and at J to 9 bases, leaving 14 bases not matched to a gene. DNA of the CDR3: TGTGCCAGTACCGCGAGGATAGCGGGAGGGCCGGGTGAGCAGTTCTTC. Amino acids: CASTARIAGGPGEQFF.

The genes are TRBV5-4 and TRBJ2-1, with no clear D. The CDR3 covers 12 residues. Trimming stripped 0 bases from V and 7 bases from J, with 5 bases between. Germline CDR1 SGHNT, CDR2 YYREEE (reference sequence). The CDR3 loop is CASSLDSNEQFF. In DNA, the CDR3 is TGTGCCAGCAGCTTGGATAGTAATGAGCAGTTCTTC.

V gene TRBV6-5 combines with J gene TRBJ1-1, with 10 positions matching TRBD1. The V gene end was trimmed by 5 bases and the J gene end by 4 bases; junction bases not matched to a gene: 4. CDR3 size: 14 residues. Germline-derived CDR1 and CDR2 are MNHEY and SVGAGI. The CDR3 loop is CASSPGTGVTEAFF. CDR3 in DNA: TGTGCCAGCAGTCCCGGGACAGGGGTCACTGAAGCTTTCTTT.

V usage is TRBV7-8 and J usage is TRBJ2-1, with D unresolved. Germline V gene data show CDR1 as SGHVS and CDR2 as FQNEAQ. The CDR3 extends over 13 amino acids. Trimming stripped 8 bases from V and 4 bases from J, with 12 bases between. The CDR3 here is CASVHTSYNEQFF. The CDR3, as DNA: TGTGCCAGCGTCCATACATCATACAATGAGCAGTTCTTC.

This clone was recorded only once. The V call is TRBV11-3, the J call TRBJ2-2, with D possibly being TRBD1 (5 bases). The V gene lost 0 bases and the J gene lost 0 bases, with 8 bases spanning the gap. Germline values: CDR1 SGHNT, CDR2 YENEEA. The CDR3 length is 16 residues. CDR3: CASSLDGAANTGELFF. The CDR3 region has the DNA TGTGCCAGCAGCTTAGATGGGGCAGCGAACACCGGGGAGCTGTTTTTT.

The chain is built from TRBV28 and TRBJ2-5; 7 positions agree with TRBD2. The CDR3 totals 16 residues. Germline CDR1 reads MDHEN; CDR2 reads SYDVKM. After removal of 3 bases from V and 1 base from J, the junction contained 8 bases not matched to a gene. CDR3 DNA sequence: TGTGCCAGCAGTTTCGGGGAGGGAAAGCGCCAAGAGACCCAGTACTTC. Its protein is CASSFGEGKRQETQYF.

V and J are TRBV29-1 and TRBJ2-3; unclear D gene. Germline V gene lookup returns CDR1 SQVTM and CDR2 ANQGSEA. The CDR3 has 10 residues. Deletions cut 5 bases from V and 6 bases from J, with 6 bases between. The CDR3, as DNA: TGCAGCGTTCATGTGGATACGCAGTATTTT. Translated: CSVHVDTQYF.

The chain is built from TRBV28 and TRBJ2-1; D possibly corresponds to TRBD2 (5 bases). Germline V CDR1 and CDR2: MDHEN, SYDVKM. The CDR3 is 16 residues long. V shed 6 bases and J shed 3 bases, with 18 bases lying between them. CDR3 DNA sequence: TGTGCCAGCAGCCCGCACAAACGGGGTTTCTACAATGAGCAGTTCTTC. It codes for CASSPHKRGFYNEQFF.

The chain links TRBV28 to TRBJ2-5; possibly TRBD2 for D (5 bases). The germline gives CDR1 MDHEN, CDR2 SYDVKM. This CDR3 is built from 15 residues. V dropped 6 bases and J dropped 2 bases, with 16 bases sitting between them. CDR3 amino acids: CASSAEVRRQETQYF. Written as DNA, the CDR3 is TGTGCCAGCAGCGCGGAGGTGAGGAGGCAAGAGACCCAGTACTTC.

The rearrangement uses TRBV5-4 and TRBJ2-1; D is possibly TRBD1 (7 bases). Germline V gives CDR1 SGHNT, CDR2 YYREEE (reference sequence). Trimming left V 0 bases short and J 7 bases short, with 14 bases between. There are 15 residues in the CDR3. The CDR3 nucleotides read TGTGCCAGCAGCTTGGGAGGGGGCGCGGGGAATGAGCAGTTCTTC. Encoded protein: CASSLGGGAGNEQFF.

The chain links TRBV7-3 to TRBJ2-5; the match to TRBD1 covers 11 bases. The CDR3 totals 15 residues. Germline CDR1 and CDR2: SGHTA and FQGTGA. V was pared by 4 bases and J by 3 bases, with 4 bases of the junction left unmatched. CDR3 amino acids: CASSWGQGGEETQYF. As DNA, the CDR3 is TGTGCCAGCAGCTGGGGACAGGGGGGAGAAGAGACCCAGTACTTC.